These 13 T cell receptor beta chains came from one sample sequenced in a study of graft-versus-host responses after intestinal transplantation. No antigen has been assigned to these receptors. Profiled with immunoSEQ multiplex PCR; TCRdb holds only in-frame clones, not every one. The table lists about 71,000 clones, over 85% of them singletons. The specimen was unstimulated CD8+ T cells sorted from spleen or lymph node cells, collected before intestinal transplant. The receptors come from a human donor who received an intestinal transplant.

The genes are TRBV6-1 and TRBJ1-5, with D maybe TRBD1 (6 bases). Trimming shortened V by 3 bases and J by 3 bases, and 12 bases separated the two germline ends. This CDR3 is 15 amino acids long. Germline assignment: CDR1 MNHNS and CDR2 SASEGT. CDR3 protein: CASSEGAENNQPQHF. In DNA form, the CDR3 reads TGTGCCAGCAGTGAGGGGGCCGAAAACAATCAGCCCCAGCATTTT.

V and J are TRBV27 and TRBJ2-3; perhaps TRBD2 as D (6 bases). There are 15 residues in the CDR3. Germline lookup yields CDR1 MNHEY and CDR2 SMNVEV (reference sequence). V lost 4 bases, J lost 4 bases, and 15 bases lay in between. The CDR3 reads CASSSPGAPPDTQYF. Here the CDR3 DNA reads TGTGCCAGCAGTTCCCCGGGAGCCCCCCCAGATACGCAGTATTTT.

V usage is TRBV7-8 and J usage is TRBJ2-1; D is possibly TRBD1 (6 bases). Germline CDR1 reads SGHVS; CDR2 reads FQNEAQ. Trimming took off 3 bases at V and 7 bases at J, with 16 bases between the two ends. The CDR3 is 15 amino acids. The CDR3: CASSFSQGSSNEQFF. Here the CDR3 DNA reads TGTGCCAGCAGCTTCTCACAGGGTTCTTCGAATGAGCAGTTCTTC.

The chain is built from TRBV2 and TRBJ2-1; the match to TRBD2 covers 7 bases. This CDR3 has 13 amino acids. Germline CDR1 SNHLY, CDR2 FYNNEI. After removal of 10 bases from V and 4 bases from J, the junction contained 7 bases not matched to a gene. This chain's CDR3 is CAIRLAQYNEQFF. The CDR3 nucleotides read TGTGCCATTCGACTAGCCCAATACAATGAGCAGTTCTTC.

This rearrangement joins TRBV5-4 to TRBJ2-3; D is ambiguous. Germline CDR1 SGHNT, CDR2 YYREEE (reference sequence). This CDR3 comprises 14 residues. V was clipped by 0 bases and J by 3 bases, with 8 bases between them. CDR3 residues: CASSLESVTDTQYF. CDR3 in DNA: TGTGCCAGCAGCTTGGAGAGCGTGACAGATACGCAGTATTTT.

Only a few counts were recorded for this clone. This sample also contains other DNA sequences that code for the same CDR3. The J gene is TRBJ2-2, the V gene TRBV6-1, with D possibly matching TRBD1 (6 bases). The CDR3 totals 14 residues. Trimming pared 8 bases from V and 3 bases from J, leaving 13 bases between. Germline V gene sequence: CDR1 MNHNS, CDR2 SASEGT. CDR3 region: CASLGGRDTGELFF. In DNA, the CDR3 is TGTGCCAGCTTAGGGGGTCGGGACACCGGGGAGCTGTTTTTT.

This sequence joins TRBV13 and TRBJ2-1; no definite D call. Germline V gene sequence: CDR1 PRHDT, CDR2 FYEKMQ (reference sequence). The germline V and J ends were trimmed by 5 bases and 0 bases, with 14 bases remaining between them. CDR3 length: 16 residues. The chain's CDR3 is CASSPMIGSSYNEQFF. The CDR3 region has the DNA TGTGCCAGCAGCCCAATGATCGGAAGCTCCTACAATGAGCAGTTCTTC. Full variable domain (rest looked up from reference TRBV13 and TRBJ2-1): AAGVIQSPRHLIKEKRETATLKCYPIPRHDTVYWYQQGPGQDPQFLISFYEKMQSDKGSIPDRFSAQQFSDYHSELNMSSLELGDSALYFCASSPMIGSSYNEQFFGPGTRLTVL.

The chain recombines TRBV18 with TRBJ1-4; TRBD1 aligns across 7 bases. CDR1 and CDR2 from the germline V gene are KGHSH and LQKENI. V was clipped by 6 bases and J by 8 bases; unmatched bases: 12. The CDR3 loop spans 15 amino acids. The CDR3 DNA reads as TGTGCCAGCTCGCTGGATGACAGGGTAGAGGAAAAACTGTTTTTT. Encoded protein: CASSLDDRVEEKLFF.

V is TRBV4-1 and J is TRBJ1-1, with TRBD1 as a possible D gene (5 bases). The CDR3 length is 17 residues. V was shortened by 0 bases and J by 0 bases, with 14 bases between the two germline ends. CDR1 is MGHRA and CDR2 is YSYEKL in the germline V gene. The CDR3 sequence: CASSQDMEGRLNTEAFF. DNA for the CDR3: TGCGCCAGCAGCCAAGATATGGAGGGGAGGCTGAACACTGAAGCTTTCTTT.

The sample holds one count of this clone. Other DNA sequences in this sample translate to the same CDR3. The rearrangement uses TRBV29-1 and TRBJ1-5; the D gene is possibly TRBD1 (5 bases). This CDR3 spans 14 amino acids. Germline V gene sequence: CDR1 SQVTM, CDR2 ANQGSEA. V dropped 5 bases and J dropped 0 bases, with 11 bases sitting between them. The CDR3 DNA reads as TGCAGCGTTTCCGGGGGTCATAGCAATCAGCCCCAGCATTTT. It is translated as CSVSGGHSNQPQHF.

This chain joins TRBV11-1 and TRBJ2-7; D gene unclear. Trimming left V 4 bases short and J 10 bases short, with 20 bases between. Germline V gene lookup returns CDR1 SGHAT and CDR2 FQDESV (reference sequence). The CDR3 is 14 amino acids. CDR3 sequence (DNA): TGTGCCAGCAGCTATCATGGCGGCGGTCCTCCCCAGTACTTC. It specifies CASSYHGGGPPQYF. The full variable domain, completed using reference TRBV11-1 and TRBJ2-7, is EAEVAQSPRYKITEKSQAVAFWCDPISGHATLYWYRQILGQGPELLVQFQDESVVDDSQLPKDRFSAERLKGVDSTLKIQPAELGDSAMYLCASSYHGGGPPQYFGPGTRLTVT.

The chain links TRBV6-5 to TRBJ2-7; D is unclear. Germline-derived CDR1 and CDR2 are MNHEY and SVGAGI. V dropped 0 bases and J dropped 1 base, with 4 bases sitting between them. The CDR3 runs to 13 residues. CDR3 loop: CASSYSTSYEQYF. The CDR3, as DNA: TGTGCCAGCAGTTACTCGACGTCCTACGAGCAGTACTTC.

This sequence joins TRBV28 and TRBJ2-3, with 9 bases fitting TRBD1. This CDR3 is 15 amino acids long. Looked up from germline, CDR1 is MDHEN and CDR2 is SYDVKM. Trimming removed 4 bases from V and 3 bases from J; junction bases left unmatched: 5. DNA for the CDR3: TGTGCCAGCAGTTGGACAGGGGTCAGAACAGATACGCAGTATTTT. It is translated as CASSWTGVRTDTQYF. Looking up the rest from reference TRBV28 and TRBJ2-3 gives the full variable domain: DVKVTQSSRYLVKRTGEKVFLECVQDMDHENMFWYRQDPGLGLRLIYFSYDVKMKEKGDIPEGYSVSREKKERFSLILESASTNQTSMYLCASSWTGVRTDTQYFGPGTRLTVL.